This TCR beta chain is from a study of circulating and synovial CD4+ cells in juvenile arthritis (dated by TCRdb to between 2014 and 2016). For the wider study: TCRbeta CDR3 repertoires of circulating HLA-DR+ CD4 T cells, bulk blood CD4 T cells and synovial CD4 T cells were compared within each patient. The goal of the repertoire sequencing was to confirm that synovial clonotypes were enriched in a circulating synovial-like CD4 T cell subset. Here is what the overall study found, with its caveats: Overlap with synovium increased with sequencing depth, so measured shared-clonotype fractions likely underestimated the full repertoire overlap. CPL and bulk blood CD4 samples differed in T cell genome counts by at least an order of magnitude, so sample-size effects were addressed. Circulating pathogenic-like lymphocytes clustered together with synovial T cells, and compared with bulk blood, the circulating pathogenic-like lymphocytes shared a substantially higher fraction of CDR3 sequences with synovium. Lower diversity was observed in synovial and circulating pathogenic-like lymphocyte repertoires than in bulk blood CD4 repertoires, and some CPL samples were found to be as oligoclonal as synovium. The difference between circulating pathogenic-like lymphocytes and bulk blood T cells was not detected by traditional Vbeta family usage analysis.

The germline ends are 16 bases apart after V is trimmed by 4 bases and J by 9 bases. From a lookup of the germline V gene (reference sequence), CDR1 and CDR2 are LNHDA and SQIVND. The CDR3 numbers 14 residues from cysteine through phenylalanine. Kept here is only the CDR3 DNA, which spans 42 bases and is read in frame from base 1. Preparation of the library involved the immunoSEQ multiplex PCR assay. An external provider carried out the TCRbeta CDR3 sequencing as a commercial service. The original methods were these. The analyses used productive nucleotide sequences together with amino acid sequences obtained by in silico translation. Diversity was measured with Renyi entropy across alpha values, using the median of 200 repeated subsamples to equalise sample size. The distance between each pair of repertoires was calculated as one minus the Chao-modified Jaccard index, which corrects for under-sampling, and this distance was used for clustering. Frequency-weighted overlap with synovial clonotypes was computed over 200 sample sizes, 200 draws without replacement each, and reported at the smaller sample's size. TCRdb took this table from immuneACCESS and kept in-frame rearrangements with V and J called. Such tables lack part of the clones; where checked against another copy, unresolved V genes explain under half of the gap, and the rest is unexplained. For V, J and clone size, that table is used; D and trimming come from the DNA. The sample records fewer than 40,000 clones, less than 97% of which are singletons. Of the sample, approximately 0.19% falls within the top ten clones.

For this clone: It lacks a known antigen. Nothing much larger sits one base from this clone, and base qualities are not available.

The sequenced samples came from patients who had active juvenile idiopathic arthritis. Right after thawing, the cells went straight into sorting, and Live/Dead Fixable Near-IR Stain was used to exclude dead cells. The chain is made from TRBV19 and TRBJ2-1; a weak D assignment points to TRBD2 (5 bases agree). This clonotype was obtained from a human donor with juvenile idiopathic arthritis. The sample taken for sequencing was CD4+ T cells from blood. CDR3 protein: CASSSNSYLAEQFF. The bases are TGTGCCAGTAGTAGCAACAGCTACCTAGCTGAGCAGTTCTTC.